These T cell receptor beta chains were read from a single sample in a study of CD8 T cells in ankylosing spondylitis. TCRdb re-analysed the 5' RACE reads in MiXCR, keeping a single row per CDR3 protein. The table lists 700,000 to 850,000 distinct CDR3 sequences, roughly 12% of them singletons. The sequenced material came from blood, either unsorted or a sorted T cell fraction (not recorded which). The receptors derive from a male donor with ankylosing spondylitis. Each CDR3 is given with its conserved first and last residue. A D gene is named only where the DNA matches it firmly. The listing skips clone size in some rows; elsewhere it reads once, few, many or a size class.

clone size: .; V gene: TRBV6-4; J gene: TRBJ1-1; D gene: .; CDR3 protein: CASDENTEAFF; CDR3 DNA: TGTGCCAGCGACGAGAACACTGAAGCTTTCTTT
clone size: .; V gene: TRBV20-1; J gene: TRBJ1-2; D gene: .; CDR3 protein: CSASRDIDYGYTF; CDR3 DNA: TGCAGTGCTTCCCGGGACATAGACTATGGCTACACCTTC
clone size: few; V gene: TRBV5-6; J gene: TRBJ2-3; D gene: TRBD2; CDR3 protein: CASSLEPAGGADTQYF; CDR3 DNA: TGTGCCAGCAGCTTGGAACCAGCGGGAGGGGCAGATACGCAGTATTTT
clone size: .; V gene: TRBV10-3; J gene: TRBJ2-7; D gene: TRBD1; CDR3 protein: CAISENTGQYAYEQYF; CDR3 DNA: TGTGCCATCAGTGAGAATACGGGACAGTACGCCTACGAGCAGTACTTC
clone size: few; V gene: TRBV4-2; J gene: TRBJ2-5; D gene: .; CDR3 protein: CASSQAAKAGIGQETQYF; CDR3 DNA: TGTGCCAGCAGCCAAGCCGCAAAGGCGGGGATAGGGCAAGAGACCCAGTACTTC
clone size: few; V gene: TRBV29-1; J gene: TRBJ2-5; D gene: TRBD2; CDR3 protein: CSAGTSGPETQYF; CDR3 DNA: TGCAGCGCCGGGACTAGTGGGCCAGAGACCCAGTACTTC
clone size: many; V gene: TRBV12-3/TRBV12-4; J gene: TRBJ2-2; D gene: .; CDR3 protein: CASSLTSPGELFF; CDR3 DNA: TGTGCCAGCAGTTTAACTTCTCCCGGGGAGCTGTTTTTT
clone size: .; V gene: TRBV15; J gene: TRBJ2-1; D gene: TRBD2; CDR3 protein: CATSREGGRVYEQFF; CDR3 DNA: TGTGCCACCAGCAGAGAGGGCGGGAGGGTGTATGAGCAGTTCTTC
clone size: many; V gene: TRBV4-2; J gene: TRBJ2-1; D gene: TRBD2; CDR3 protein: CASSQGGEGGSYNEQFF; CDR3 DNA: TGTGCCAGCAGCCAAGGCGGAGAGGGAGGGTCCTACAATGAGCAGTTCTTC
clone size: many; V gene: TRBV29-1; J gene: TRBJ2-7; D gene: TRBD1; CDR3 protein: CSVSPDRAGEQYF; CDR3 DNA: TGCAGCGTTTCCCCAGACAGGGCTGGCGAGCAGTACTTC
clone size: few; V gene: TRBV5-1; J gene: TRBJ1-1; D gene: TRBD1; CDR3 protein: CASSLISGQGGAFQGTEAFF; CDR3 DNA: TGCGCCAGCAGCTTGATTTCCGGCCAGGGGGGCGCATTTCAGGGCACTGAAGCTTTCTTT
clone size: .; V gene: TRBV7-9; J gene: TRBJ1-4; D gene: .; CDR3 protein: CASSFRLYEKLFF; CDR3 DNA: TGTGCCAGCAGCTTTCGCTTATATGAAAAACTGTTTTTT
clone size: .; V gene: TRBV6-2/TRBV6-3; J gene: TRBJ2-7; D gene: .; CDR3 protein: CASSQIPENEQYF; CDR3 DNA: TGTGCCAGCAGTCAAATCCCAGAAAACGAGCAGTACTTC
clone size: many; V gene: TRBV10-3; J gene: TRBJ1-1; D gene: .; CDR3 protein: CAISPMIGNTEAFF; CDR3 DNA: TGTGCCATCAGTCCGATGATAGGGAACACTGAAGCTTTCTTT
clone size: .; V gene: TRBV10-3; J gene: TRBJ1-5; D gene: .; CDR3 protein: CAISDVGASQPQHF; CDR3 DNA: TGTGCCATCAGTGATGTGGGGGCGAGTCAGCCCCAGCATTTT
clone size: many; V gene: TRBV6-1; J gene: TRBJ1-3; D gene: .; CDR3 protein: CASSTLQGSGNTIYF; CDR3 DNA: TGTGCCAGCAGCACCCTCCAGGGGTCTGGAAACACCATATATTTT